The clone carrying this T cell receptor beta chain was seen a few times. Its specificity is not known. This sample is part of a study of CD8 T cells in ankylosing spondylitis. Study results and limitations: What seemed typical of ankylosing spondylitis blood was a TCR beta motif built from about eight highly homologous variants. Before this, some motif variants had been reported in reactive arthritis synovial fluid and blood. Relatively scarce in peripheral blood, disease-linked clones were CD8+. Significant enrichment of disease-linked clones was reportedly seen in matched ankylosing spondylitis synovial fluid.

Germline values: CDR1 LGHDT, CDR2 YNNKEL (reference sequence). This CDR3 spans 16 amino acids. The germline V and J ends were trimmed by 0 bases and 3 bases, with 12 bases remaining between them. Preparation of TCR beta libraries was done by quantitative 5'-RACE with molecular barcodes. Via MiXCR, TCRdb re-called the 5' RACE reads, giving one row per CDR3 protein. The sample consists of under 450,000 distinct CDR3 sequences, approximately 17% of them appearing once. Specimen: blood, either unsorted or a sorted T cell fraction (not recorded which). The chain joins TRBV3-1 to TRBJ2-1; D tentatively fits TRBD1 or TRBD2 (6 bases each). This clonotype was sampled from a male donor with ankylosing spondylitis. CDR3 coding DNA: TGTGCCAGCAGCCAAGATAGGGGGGTCTACTACAATGAGCAGTTCTTC. Translation gives CASSQDRGVYYNEQFF.